These 21 T cell receptor beta chains share one sample of origin, sequenced in a study of neurological immune-mediated disorders. TCRdb passed the 5' RACE reads through MiXCR, listing each CDR3 protein once. The data show 80,000 to 100,000 distinct CDR3 sequences, about 5% seen once. Time point denoted: longitudinal time-point 2. Source material: PBMCs. The receptors stem from a woman aged 55 to 70 with multiple sclerosis.

A word on this clonotype: A read error may be the cause here, since a much bigger clone is one base away. The J gene is TRBJ1-2, the V gene TRBV2, with a tentative D call TRBD1 (6 bases). The CDR3 loop spans 15 amino acids. In germline, CDR1 is SNHLY, CDR2 FYNNEI. As DNA, the CDR3 is TGTGCCAACAGTTCCCAGACAGGAGGGGTCTATGGCTACACCTTC. The encoded protein is CANSSQTGGVYGYTF.

There are many counts of this clonotype. This chain joins TRBV29-1 and TRBJ2-5; no reliable D call. Germline V gives CDR1 SQVTM, CDR2 ANQGSEA. The CDR3 consists of 13 residues. V lost 1 base and J 2 bases, leaving 8 bases between the germline ends. The CDR3 region is CSVEGQVQETQYF. For the CDR3, the DNA is TGCAGCGTTGAAGGGCAGGTGCAAGAGACCCAGTACTTC.

This clonotype has at least ten counts. At one of its ends the junction is not consistent with the germline gene, which may arise from a read error. The chain is built from TRBV15 and TRBJ2-7; 8 bases are a match to TRBD1. The CDR3 totals 13 residues. Germline CDR1 LNHNV, CDR2 YYDKDF (reference sequence). The DNA of the CDR3 is TGTGCCACCAGCAGGGACTCGGAAGGACAGGGTTTCTTC. As protein: CATSRDSEGQGFF.

This clonotype was seen ten or more times. The chain recombines TRBV28 with TRBJ1-1; D may be TRBD1 (5 bases). V was pared by 8 bases and J by 4 bases, with 20 bases between. Germline lookup yields CDR1 MDHEN and CDR2 SYDVKM. The CDR3 sequence is 15 residues long. CDR3 region: CASRLGGGLGTEAFF. CDR3 sequence (DNA): TGTGCCAGCCGACTTGGGGGGGGTTTGGGCACTGAAGCTTTCTTT.

This clonotype has a count of ten or more. The chain joins TRBV10-3 to TRBJ2-1; no clear D gene. V was pared by 9 bases and J by 0 bases, with 6 bases between. The V gene's germline CDR1 is ENHRY and CDR2 SYGVKD. This CDR3 has 12 amino acids. In DNA, the CDR3 is TGTGCCATAGGACCCTCCTACAATGAGCAGTTCTTC. Protein: CAIGPSYNEQFF.

The sample holds many counts of this clonotype. V gene TRBV12-3 or TRBV12-4 combines with J gene TRBJ1-4; tentative D call: TRBD1 (5 bases). The CDR3 consists of 15 residues. The V end was cut by 5 bases, the J end by 5 bases, with 15 bases between. DNA for the CDR3: TGTGCCAGCAGTAGGACGGCAGGGCAGAATGAAAAACTGTTTTTT. Amino acids: CASSRTAGQNEKLFF.

The chain combines TRBV18 with TRBJ2-6; TRBD1 matches 8 bases. CDR1 is KGHSH, CDR2 LQKENI, per germline. The CDR3 sequence is 18 residues long. V was clipped by 2 bases and J by 0 bases; unmatched bases: 6. The chain's CDR3 is CASSPGGQAVSGANVLTF. The CDR3, as DNA: TGTGCCAGCTCACCAGGGGGACAGGCTGTCTCTGGGGCCAACGTCCTGACTTTC. The full variable domain, in which reference TRBV18 and TRBJ2-6 provide the parts outside the CDR3, is NAGVMQNPRHLVRRRGQEARLRCSPMKGHSHVYWYRQLPEEGLKFMVYLQKENIIDESGMPKERFSAEFPKEGPSILRIQQVVRGDSAAYFCASSPGGQAVSGANVLTFGAGSRLTVL.

This clonotype was seen more than once but under ten times. The rearrangement links TRBV20-1 to TRBJ2-1; TRBD1 aligns across 9 bases. The J segment lost 9 bases and the V segment lost 3 bases, leaving 9 bases of the junction unmatched. The CDR3 contains 14 residues. Germline V gene lookup returns CDR1 DFQATT and CDR2 SNEGSKA (reference sequence). This CDR3 is CSARARQGVGEQFF. The CDR3 DNA sequence: TGCAGTGCTAGGGCGAGACAGGGGGTGGGTGAGCAGTTCTTC.

This clonotype was counted at least ten times. The chain links TRBV24-1 to TRBJ2-3; a possible D gene is TRBD2 (6 bases). The CDR3 contains 18 residues. The germline CDR1 and CDR2 sequences are KGHDR and SFDVKD. Trimming removed 3 bases at V and 4 bases at J, with 22 bases between. The CDR3 nucleotides are TGTGCCACCAGTGATCCCTTTGCGGGGAAAGATAGCCCAGATACGCAGTATTTT. Translating it yields CATSDPFAGKDSPDTQYF.

This clonotype was picked up many times. The gene calls are TRBV20-1 and TRBJ1-5; 8 bases align to TRBD1. The CDR3 is 13 amino acids. Per the germline V gene, CDR1 is DFQATT and CDR2 is SNEGSKA (reference sequence). V was pared by 6 bases and J by 6 bases, with 7 bases of the junction left unmatched. The CDR3 region is CSAMSTGGQPQHF. As DNA, the CDR3 is TGCAGTGCAATGTCAACAGGGGGTCAGCCCCAGCATTTT.

This clonotype was seen ten or more times. Written as DNA, the CDR3 is TGTGCCAGCAGCTTGGAGACAGGAAACACCATATATTTT. Its protein product is CASSLETGNTIYF. The genes are TRBV7-9 and TRBJ1-3, with D unresolved. This CDR3 is 13 amino acids long. CDR1 is SEHNR, CDR2 FQNEAQ, per germline (reference sequence). Trimming removed 3 bases from V and 4 bases from J, with 7 bases in between.

The CDR3 bases are TGTGCCAGCAGCCAAGGACAGCGGGCTGAAGCTTTCTTT. This translates into CASSQGQRAEAFF. This chain joins TRBV3-1 and TRBJ1-1, with D perhaps TRBD1 (5 bases). CDR3 length: 13 amino acids. The germline V gene encodes CDR1 LGHDT and CDR2 YNNKEL (reference sequence). With 1 base removed from V and 6 bases from J, the gap between germline ends came to 9 bases.

This clonotype was recorded at least ten times. Here the CDR3 DNA reads TGCAGTGCTAACCCATTGGGGGGCCCCGGGGAGCAGTTCTTC. As protein: CSANPLGGPGEQFF. This chain uses TRBV20-1 with TRBJ2-1; D assignment may be TRBD1 or TRBD2 (6 bases each). The germline CDR1 and CDR2 sequences are DFQATT and SNEGSKA (reference sequence). This CDR3 is built from 14 residues. Trimming cost V 4 bases and J 10 bases, with 20 bases left between them.

Many counts were recorded for this clonotype. V usage is TRBV20-1 and J usage is TRBJ1-4; TRBD1 aligns across 8 bases. Germline CDR1 reads DFQATT; CDR2 reads SNEGSKA (reference sequence). The CDR3 is 15 residues long. V lost 3 bases to trimming and J lost 7 bases; unmatched junction nucleotides: 10. CDR3 protein: CSARAWTGRVEKLFF. The CDR3 region has the DNA TGCAGTGCTAGGGCCTGGACAGGGAGAGTTGAAAAACTGTTTTTT.

This clonotype appeared once. The V and J genes are TRBV11-2 and TRBJ2-4, with D perhaps given as TRBD1 or TRBD2 (6 bases each). Per germline, CDR1 SGHAT and CDR2 FQNNGV. The CDR3 has 18 amino acids. Trimming stripped 0 bases from V and 2 bases from J, with 17 bases between. This CDR3 is CASSLDLQGGSSKNIQYF. CDR3 nucleotides: TGTGCCAGCAGCTTAGATCTACAGGGAGGTTCGTCCAAAAACATTCAGTACTTC.

This clonotype came up many times. This chain links TRBV5-1 with TRBJ2-7; tentatively, D is TRBD1 (6 bases). The CDR3 is 12 residues long. CDR1 is SGHRS, CDR2 YFSETQ, per germline. The V and J ends lost 3 bases and 4 bases respectively, with 8 bases between them. The DNA of the CDR3 is TGCGCCAGCAGCTCGGACAGATACGAGCAGTACTTC. Amino acids: CASSSDRYEQYF.

This clonotype was observed a few times. The chain employs TRBV20-1 and TRBJ2-7; D is uncertain. Per the germline V gene, CDR1 is DFQATT and CDR2 is SNEGSKA (reference sequence). Trimming shortened V by 1 base and J by 5 bases, and 9 bases separated the two germline ends. This CDR3 region has 12 residues. The CDR3: CSARGKFDEQYF. The CDR3 region has the DNA TGCAGTGCTAGAGGGAAGTTCGACGAGCAGTACTTC.

This clonotype was observed at least ten times. The V call is TRBV15, the J call TRBJ2-5; possibly TRBD2 for D (7 bases). This CDR3 is 15 amino acids long. Per the germline V gene, CDR1 is LNHNV and CDR2 is YYDKDF (reference sequence). Trimming pared 4 bases from V and 3 bases from J, leaving 15 bases between. CDR3 in DNA: TGTGCCACCAGCAAGAAGGGGGGGGGAGAAGAGACCCAGTACTTC. This translates into CATSKKGGGEETQYF.

This clonotype occurred many times. V is TRBV29-1 and J is TRBJ2-5; D could derive from TRBD1 or TRBD2 (6 bases each). The CDR3 consists of 12 residues. Trimming left V 7 bases short and J 4 bases short, with 13 bases between. CDR1 is SQVTM and CDR2 is ANQGSEA in the germline V gene. As DNA, the CDR3 is TGCAGCGGGCTGGGGGGCGTAGAGACCCAGTACTTC. Residues: CSGLGGVETQYF. Full variable domain (rest looked up from reference TRBV29-1 and TRBJ2-5): SAVISQKPSRDICQRGTSLTIQCQVDSQVTMMFWYRQQPGQSLTLIATANQGSEATYESGFVIDKFPISRPNLTFSTLTVSNMSPEDSSIYLCSGLGGVETQYFGPGTRLLVL.

This clonotype was observed at least ten times. V usage is TRBV20-1 and J usage is TRBJ2-5; TRBD1 aligns across 12 bases. This CDR3 is built from 16 residues. CDR1 is DFQATT, CDR2 SNEGSKA, per germline (reference sequence). The trim removed 4 bases at V and 4 bases at J, leaving 10 bases unmatched. CDR3 sequence: CSANPGTGGAGETQYF. The CDR3 DNA is TGCAGTGCTAACCCCGGGACAGGGGGCGCGGGAGAGACCCAGTACTTC.

This clonotype has a handful of counts. V and J are TRBV5-1 and TRBJ1-5; D not certain. CDR1 SGHRS and CDR2 YFSETQ come from the germline V gene. The CDR3 totals 15 residues. Between the trimmed V and J ends, which lost 0 bases and 4 bases, there was a span of 11 bases. CDR3 DNA sequence: TGCGCCAGCAGCTTGGATGGCGTTAGTAATCAGCCCCAGCATTTT. Protein sequence: CASSLDGVSNQPQHF.